This T cell receptor (beta chain) was recorded in a study of cytomegalovirus exposure and HLA in healthy donors. In the study overall: Within the Caucasian-associated ancestry cluster were more than 75% of the approximately 400 genotyped donors. Points from the study as a whole: Within the data, a cluster of highly shared sequence variants was likely a sequencing artifact. A later analysis linked a missense DCLRE1C variant to TCR beta V- and J-gene trimming. Cytomegalovirus status, reportedly, was diagnosed with high specificity and sensitivity by the classifier.

Worth noting for this clone: Its antigen is as yet unknown.

The CDR3 has 14 residues. Germline-derived CDR1 and CDR2 are SGHNT and YYREEE (reference sequence). The junction had 6 bases not matched to a gene; V was cut back by 0 bases and J by 10 bases. Use of 60 Vbeta and 13 Jbeta primers characterized the PCR. Sequencing used immunoSEQ multiplex PCR; TCRdb keeps in-frame clones, though not all of them. This table has fewer than 200,000 clones, approximately 79% appearing once. The rearrangement links TRBV5-4 to TRBJ2-1; the match to TRBD1 covers 8 bases. The clonotype comes from a human donor in good health. The specimen was PBMCs. CDR3 amino acids: CASSLEQGAGEQFF. The CDR3 nucleotides read TGTGCCAGCAGCTTGGAGCAGGGGGCTGGGGAGCAGTTCTTC.